Listed below are T cell receptor beta chains from one sample, sequenced in a study of T-cell memory formation after mild COVID-19. TCRdb reanalysed the 5' RACE reads using MiXCR and keeps one entry per CDR3 protein. Of around 220,000 distinct CDR3 sequences in the sample, about 15% were seen once. The sequencing sample was made of PBMCs or a T cell subset sorted from them (not recorded which). These receptors were collected from a man aged 18 to 30 who had mild COVID-19 (a few samples of this study predate the infection). Cell type and time point are not known. CDR3s include the opening cysteine and the closing phenylalanine or tryptophan. A D gene is named only where the DNA matches it firmly. Clone size appears in some rows only: once, few, many, or a class for an expanded clone.

CDR3nt | CDR3aa | j_gene | abundance | d_gene | v_gene
TGTGCCAGCAGCCCAACGGGACAGGGGGCTGGCGGGGAGCTGTTTTTT | CASSPTGQGAGGELFF | TRBJ2-2 | few | TRBD1 | TRBV7-2
TGTGCCAGCAAACCGACGGGGACCTATGGCTACACCTTC | CASKPTGTYGYTF | TRBJ1-2 | - | - | TRBV6-5
TGCAGTGCTCGACAGGGGGATGAAAAACTGTTTTTT | CSARQGDEKLFF | TRBJ1-4 | many | TRBD1 | TRBV20-1
TGTGCCAGCAGCTTAGTACCTAGAACCGGGGAGCTGTTTTTT | CASSLVPRTGELFF | TRBJ2-2 | - | - | TRBV7-2
TGTGCCAGCAGTGAGTTCCGGGACATGTATGGCTACACCTTC | CASSEFRDMYGYTF | TRBJ1-2 | - | - | TRBV2
TGTGCCAGCAGCCAAGCGGGTGGTGAGCAGTTCTTC | CASSQAGGEQFF | TRBJ2-1 | - | - | TRBV4-2
TGCAGTGCTCAGGGCCCCACGAACACCGGGGAGCTGTTTTTT | CSAQGPTNTGELFF | TRBJ2-2 | - | - | TRBV20-1
TGTGCAAGCAGGGCCGACAGGGATCGGCACGAGCAGTACTTC | CASRADRDRHEQYF | TRBJ2-7 | - | TRBD1 | TRBV2
TGTGCCACCAGCGAGGCGGGGCCTAATGAAAAACTGTTTTTT | CATSEAGPNEKLFF | TRBJ1-4 | many | - | TRBV24-1
TGTGCCAGCAGCGTGGAGGGACAGGGCACCGGGGAGCTGTTTTTT | CASSVEGQGTGELFF | TRBJ2-2 | few | TRBD1 | TRBV9
TGTGCCAGCAGTGACAGTAGCCGGGGGAGCACAGATACGCAGTATTTT | CASSDSSRGSTDTQYF | TRBJ2-3 | - | - | TRBV6-4
TGTGCCAGCAGTAGACTAGCGGGGGGGGAGACCCAGTACTTC | CASSRLAGGETQYF | TRBJ2-5 | - | TRBD2 | TRBV6-5
TGTGCCAGCACCACGTATCCCTACGAGCAGTACTTC | CASTTYPYEQYF | TRBJ2-7 | - | - | TRBV6-2/TRBV6-3
TGTGCCAGCAGCTTAGGAGCCGGCGGACGGCAGTTCTTC | CASSLGAGGRQFF | TRBJ2-1 | many | - | TRBV7-2
TGTGCCAGCAGCCGTGGGCCCAGAGATACGCAGTATTTT | CASSRGPRDTQYF | TRBJ2-3 | - | - | TRBV3-1
TGTGCCAGCAGCCCAACCCGGGACAACAATCAGCCCCAGCATTTT | CASSPTRDNNQPQHF | TRBJ1-5 | few | - | TRBV7-2
TGTGCCAGCAGCTTCTTTGTTGCCGGGGAGCTGTTTTTT | CASSFFVAGELFF | TRBJ2-2 | - | - | TRBV5-8
TGTGCCAGCAGCTTAAATCAGGAAAAACTGTTTTTT | CASSLNQEKLFF | TRBJ1-4 | many | - | TRBV7-2
TGTGCCTGGAGTCACAGGGAAAGGAACACTGAAGCTTTCTTT | CAWSHRERNTEAFF | TRBJ1-1 | - | - | TRBV30
TGTGCCATCAGTGAGTCAGGGGAAAATCAGCCCCAGCATTTT | CAISESGENQPQHF | TRBJ1-5 | - | - | TRBV10-3
TGCGCCAGCAGCCCGTCCCCTCCTCGCGCCATTAGCACAGATACGCAGTATTTT | CASSPSPPRAISTDTQYF | TRBJ2-3 | few | - | TRBV4-3
TGTGCCAGCAGCGCAGTAGGAGGACAGTTGAACACTGAAGCTTTCTTT | CASSAVGGQLNTEAFF | TRBJ1-1 | - | - | TRBV7-2
TGTGCCAGCTCACCATATCACCCTAACTCTGGGGCCAACGTCCTGACTTTC | CASSPYHPNSGANVLTF | TRBJ2-6 | few | - | TRBV18
TGCGCCAGCAGCCGGTCCATCCAAGAGACCCAGTACTTC | CASSRSIQETQYF | TRBJ2-5 | - | - | TRBV4-3
TGTGCCAGCAGCCGCCTCAGGGGACAGCCCCAGCATTTT | CASSRLRGQPQHF | TRBJ1-5 | few | - | TRBV7-9
TGTGCCACCCACGGACAGGTTGGAGATGAGCAGTTCTTC | CATHGQVGDEQFF | TRBJ2-1 | few | TRBD1 | TRBV2
TGTGCCAGCAGCTTAAGGAGGGGCTCTGGAAACACCATATATTTT | CASSLRRGSGNTIYF | TRBJ1-3 | few | - | TRBV7-2
TGTGCCACCAGTGAGGGGACAAGCTATGGCTACACCTTC | CATSEGTSYGYTF | TRBJ1-2 | - | - | TRBV24-1
TGCAGTGCTAGCACAGGGGGCAATGTAGATGAGCAGTTCTTC | CSASTGGNVDEQFF | TRBJ2-1 | once | TRBD1 | TRBV20-1
TGTGCCAGCACCCCCAGGGGGAGAAGTAACACTGAAGCTTTCTTT | CASTPRGRSNTEAFF | TRBJ1-1 | - | TRBD1 | TRBV25-1
TGTGCCAGCAGCTTGGGTTTAGGGGCAGTTTACAATGAGCAGTTCTTC | CASSLGLGAVYNEQFF | TRBJ2-1 | - | - | TRBV7-6
TGCAGTCCCTCCAGGGGGGGAGACACTGAAGCTTTCTTT | CSPSRGGDTEAFF | TRBJ1-1 | few | TRBD1 | TRBV20-1
TGCGCCAGCAGCTCGGGGCAGGGAACCTATGGCTACACCTTC | CASSSGQGTYGYTF | TRBJ1-2 | many | - | TRBV5-1
TGCAGTGCTAGGGCCGGGGGGGCTTCCTACGAGCAGTACTTC | CSARAGGASYEQYF | TRBJ2-7 | few | TRBD2 | TRBV20-1
TGTGCCAGCAGTTACTTTATATCAGATACGCAGTATTTT | CASSYFISDTQYF | TRBJ2-3 | many | - | TRBV6-5
TGTGCCAGCAGCGCACAGTCCAGCGGGGATACGCAGTATTTT | CASSAQSSGDTQYF | TRBJ2-3 | few | - | TRBV13
TGTGCCAGCAGTTGGCAGGGTCGGTTTGAAAAACTGTTTTTT | CASSWQGRFEKLFF | TRBJ1-4 | few | - | TRBV6-5
TGTGCCAGCAGCGGGACCGGGACAGGGGGTGGCTACACCTTC | CASSGTGTGGGYTF | TRBJ1-2 | few | TRBD1 | TRBV6-6
TGCGCCAGCAGCTTGGCCATTAACAGCCAAGGAGATACGCAGTATTTT | CASSLAINSQGDTQYF | TRBJ2-3 | few | - | TRBV5-1
TGTGCCAGCAGTGAAAGACAGGGGGTGAGAGAGACCCAGTACTTC | CASSERQGVRETQYF | TRBJ2-5 | - | TRBD1 | TRBV6-1
TGTGCCAGCAGCGGACCCAGTTACTGGCTTACCCAAGAGACCCAGTACTTC | CASSGPSYWLTQETQYF | TRBJ2-5 | - | - | TRBV7-6
TGTGCCAGCAGCCGCGCAGAACGTGATGAAAAACTGTTTTTT | CASSRAERDEKLFF | TRBJ1-4 | few | - | TRBV7-2
TGTGCCAGCAGTTTAAGGGTCCCGTCCTACGAGCAGTACTTC | CASSLRVPSYEQYF | TRBJ2-7 | few | - | TRBV27
TGTGCCAGCAGGATAAACAGGGGAGGCTACACCTTC | CASRINRGGYTF | TRBJ1-2 | few | TRBD1 | TRBV7-2